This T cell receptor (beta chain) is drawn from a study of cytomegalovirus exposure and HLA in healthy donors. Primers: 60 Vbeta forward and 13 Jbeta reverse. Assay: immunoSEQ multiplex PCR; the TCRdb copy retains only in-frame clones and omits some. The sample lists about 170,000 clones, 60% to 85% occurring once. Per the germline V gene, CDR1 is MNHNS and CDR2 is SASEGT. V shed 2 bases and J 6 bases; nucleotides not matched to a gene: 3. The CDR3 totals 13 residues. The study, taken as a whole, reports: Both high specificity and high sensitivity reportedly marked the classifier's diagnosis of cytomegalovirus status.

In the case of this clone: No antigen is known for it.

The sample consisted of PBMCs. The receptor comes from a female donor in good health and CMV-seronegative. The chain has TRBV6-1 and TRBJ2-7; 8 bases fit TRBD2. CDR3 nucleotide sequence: TGTGCCAGCAGTGAATGGGCGGGAGGCGAGCAGTACTTC. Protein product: CASSEWAGGEQYF.